The entry that follows covers one T cell receptor (beta chain) sequence. The sample is drawn from a study of blood T cell repertoires in COVID-19. Study details: Italy, Spain and the United States were the sources of the convalescent and acute COVID-19 samples.

In the authors' methods: Reference gene primer amplification gave nucleated cell count estimates. The repertoire was sequenced with immunoSEQ multiplex PCR; TCRdb's copy has only in-frame clones and lacks some. V, J and clone size derive from that table, while D and trimming were established from the DNA sequence. The sample has 300,000 to 400,000 clones, about 90% seen once. Per the germline V gene, CDR1 is MNHEY and CDR2 is SVGEGT. Deletions cut 6 bases from V and 0 bases from J, with 11 bases between. This CDR3 is built from 15 residues. Sequencing was carried out using peripheral blood. This rearrangement joins TRBV6-2 or TRBV6-3 to TRBJ2-2, with D possibly being TRBD1 (5 bases). This sequence originates from a woman in her 70s with COVID-19, enrolled during active disease. In DNA, the CDR3 is TGTGCCAGCAGCCGCGACAGTCCGAACACCGGGGAGCTGTTTTTT. It translates to CASSRDSPNTGELFF.